The sequence of this T cell receptor beta chain was determined in a study of T cell repertoires in cytomegalovirus infection. MiXCR was run by TCRdb on the reads, yielding one entry per CDR3 protein. The sample has 40,000 to 60,000 distinct CDR3 sequences; roughly 22% are singletons. There are 13 residues in the CDR3. The V gene lost 8 bases and the J gene lost 2 bases, with 12 bases spanning the gap. This clonotype has only a few counts. Its antigen is not identified. The sample in question was CD8+ T cells from cultured PBMCs, obtained from culture after CMV antigen stimulation. The gene calls are TRBV12-3 or TRBV12-4 and TRBJ2-5; D is unresolved. The receptor's source is a human donor in good health (CMV status not recorded). Some clones in this sample may be carry-over from other donors' samples. The CDR3 nucleotides are TGTGCCAGCCGACTTGGCAGACAAGAGACCCAGTACTTC. Translating gives CASRLGRQETQYF.